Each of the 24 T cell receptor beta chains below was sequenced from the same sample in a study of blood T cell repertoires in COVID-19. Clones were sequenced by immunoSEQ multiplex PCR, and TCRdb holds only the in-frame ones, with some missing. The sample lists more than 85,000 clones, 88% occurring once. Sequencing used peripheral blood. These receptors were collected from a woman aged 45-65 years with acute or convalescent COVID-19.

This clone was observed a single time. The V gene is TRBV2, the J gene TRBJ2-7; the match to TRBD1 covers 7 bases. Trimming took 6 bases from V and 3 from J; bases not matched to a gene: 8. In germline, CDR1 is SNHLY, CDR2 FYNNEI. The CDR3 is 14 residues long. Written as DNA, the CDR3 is TGTGCCAGCAGATTCCCGGGACAGATCTACGAGCAGTACTTC. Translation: CASRFPGQIYEQYF.

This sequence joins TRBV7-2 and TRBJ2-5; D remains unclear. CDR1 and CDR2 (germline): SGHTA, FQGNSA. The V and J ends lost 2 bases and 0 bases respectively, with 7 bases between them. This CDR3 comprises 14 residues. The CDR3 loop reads CASSLQVNQETQYF. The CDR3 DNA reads TGTGCCAGCAGCTTACAGGTGAACCAAGAGACCCAGTACTTC.

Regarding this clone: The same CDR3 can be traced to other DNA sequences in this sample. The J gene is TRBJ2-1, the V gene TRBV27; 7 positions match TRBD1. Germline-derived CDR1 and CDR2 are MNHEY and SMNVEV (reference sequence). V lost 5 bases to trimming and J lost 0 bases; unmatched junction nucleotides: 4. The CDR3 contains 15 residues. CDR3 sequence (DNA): TGTGCCAGCAGTCCCAGGACAGGCTCCTACAATGAGCAGTTCTTC. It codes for CASSPRTGSYNEQFF.

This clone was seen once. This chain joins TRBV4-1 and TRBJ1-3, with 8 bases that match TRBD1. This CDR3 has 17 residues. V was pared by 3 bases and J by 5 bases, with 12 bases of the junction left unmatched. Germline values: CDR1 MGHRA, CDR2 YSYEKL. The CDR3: CASSHQERGQARNTIYF. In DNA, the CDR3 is TGCGCCAGCAGCCATCAAGAAAGGGGACAGGCCAGAAACACCATATATTTT.

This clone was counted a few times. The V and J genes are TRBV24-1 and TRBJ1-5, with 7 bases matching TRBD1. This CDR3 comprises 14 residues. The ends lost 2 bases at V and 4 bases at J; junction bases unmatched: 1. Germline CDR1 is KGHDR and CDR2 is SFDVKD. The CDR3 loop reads CATSDWDRNQPQHF. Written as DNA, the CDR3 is TGTGCCACCAGTGATTGGGACAGAAATCAGCCCCAGCATTTT.

The CDR3 loop is CASSLANRDRAYEQYF. CDR3 nucleotide sequence: TGTGCCAGCAGCTTAGCGAACCGGGACAGGGCGTACGAGCAGTACTTC. This chain joins TRBV11-2 and TRBJ2-7; 9 bases fit TRBD1. The J segment lost 4 bases and the V segment lost 1 base, leaving 8 bases of the junction unmatched. There are 16 residues in the CDR3. Germline assignment: CDR1 SGHAT and CDR2 FQNNGV.

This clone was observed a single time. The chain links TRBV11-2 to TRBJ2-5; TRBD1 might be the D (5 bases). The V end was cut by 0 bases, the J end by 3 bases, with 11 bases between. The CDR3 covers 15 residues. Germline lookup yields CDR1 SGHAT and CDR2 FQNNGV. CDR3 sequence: CASSLDPGPEETQYF. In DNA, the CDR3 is TGTGCCAGCAGCTTAGATCCAGGGCCCGAAGAGACCCAGTACTTC.

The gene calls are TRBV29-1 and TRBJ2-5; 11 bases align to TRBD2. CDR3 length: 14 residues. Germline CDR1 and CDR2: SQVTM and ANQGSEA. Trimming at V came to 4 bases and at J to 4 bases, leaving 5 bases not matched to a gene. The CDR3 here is CSVVTSGRSETQYF. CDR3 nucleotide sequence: TGCAGCGTTGTTACTAGCGGGAGATCAGAGACCCAGTACTTC.

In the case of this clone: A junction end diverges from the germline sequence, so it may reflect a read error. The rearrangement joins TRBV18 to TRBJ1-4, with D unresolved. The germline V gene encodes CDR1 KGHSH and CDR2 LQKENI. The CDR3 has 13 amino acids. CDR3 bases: TGTGCCAGCTCACCCCCTTCTCGAGAAAGACTGTTTTTT. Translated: CASSPPSRERLFF.

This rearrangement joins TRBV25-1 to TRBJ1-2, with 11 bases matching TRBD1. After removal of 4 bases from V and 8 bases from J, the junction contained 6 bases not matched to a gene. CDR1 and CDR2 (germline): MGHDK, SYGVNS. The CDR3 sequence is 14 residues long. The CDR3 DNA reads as TGTGCCAGCAGTGGACAGGACAGGGGGCCCGGCTACACCTTC. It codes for CASSGQDRGPGYTF.

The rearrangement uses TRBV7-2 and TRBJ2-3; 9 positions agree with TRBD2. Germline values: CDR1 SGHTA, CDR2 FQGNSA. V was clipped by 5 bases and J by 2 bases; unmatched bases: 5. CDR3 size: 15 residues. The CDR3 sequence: CASSPLAGLTDTQYF. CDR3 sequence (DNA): TGTGCCAGCAGCCCCCTAGCGGGACTCACAGATACGCAGTATTTT.

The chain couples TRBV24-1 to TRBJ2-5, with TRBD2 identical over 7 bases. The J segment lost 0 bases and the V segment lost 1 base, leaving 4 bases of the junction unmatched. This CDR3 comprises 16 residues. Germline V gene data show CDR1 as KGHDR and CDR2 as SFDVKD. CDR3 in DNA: TGTGCCACCAGTGATTTTGCGGGAGAGTACCAAGAGACCCAGTACTTC. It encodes CATSDFAGEYQETQYF.

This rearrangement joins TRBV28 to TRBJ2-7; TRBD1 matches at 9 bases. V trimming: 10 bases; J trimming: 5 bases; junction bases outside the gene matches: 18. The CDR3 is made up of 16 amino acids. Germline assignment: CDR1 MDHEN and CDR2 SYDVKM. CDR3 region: CATGGFHGTGRHEQYF. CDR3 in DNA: TGTGCCACCGGGGGATTCCACGGGACAGGGCGGCACGAGCAGTACTTC. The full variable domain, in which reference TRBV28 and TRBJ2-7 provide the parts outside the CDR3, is DVKVTQSSRYLVKRTGEKVFLECVQDMDHENMFWYRQDPGLGLRLIYFSYDVKMKEKGDIPEGYSVSREKKERFSLILESASTNQTSMYLCATGGFHGTGRHEQYFGPGTRLTVT.

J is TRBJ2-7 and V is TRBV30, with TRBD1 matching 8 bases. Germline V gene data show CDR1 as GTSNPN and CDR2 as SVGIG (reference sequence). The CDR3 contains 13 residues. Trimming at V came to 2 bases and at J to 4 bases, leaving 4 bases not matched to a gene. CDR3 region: CAWSQDREYEQYF. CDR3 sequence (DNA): TGTGCCTGGAGTCAGGACAGGGAATACGAGCAGTACTTC. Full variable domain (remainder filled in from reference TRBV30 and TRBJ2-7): SQTIHQWPATLVQPVGSPLSLECTVEGTSNPNLYWYRQAAGRGLQLLFYSVGIGQISSEVPQNLSASRPQDRQFILSSKKLLLSDSGFYLCAWSQDREYEQYFGPGTRLTVT.

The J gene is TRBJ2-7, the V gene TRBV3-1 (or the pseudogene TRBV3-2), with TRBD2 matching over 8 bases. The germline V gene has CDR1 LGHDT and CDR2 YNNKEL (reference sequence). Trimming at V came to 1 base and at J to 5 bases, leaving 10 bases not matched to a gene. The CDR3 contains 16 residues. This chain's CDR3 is CASSQVGVGLANEQYF. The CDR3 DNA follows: TGTGCCAGCAGCCAAGTTGGGGTAGGACTAGCAAACGAGCAGTACTTC.

The CDR3 sequence: CASSRSAGADYEQYF. CDR3 in DNA: TGTGCCAGTAGTCGCTCGGCAGGGGCAGACTACGAGCAGTACTTC. The chain is built from TRBV19 and TRBJ2-7, with D perhaps TRBD1 (6 bases). CDR1 LNHDA and CDR2 SQIVND come from the germline V gene (reference sequence). The CDR3 has 15 residues. The V end was cut by 5 bases, the J end by 3 bases, with 17 bases between.

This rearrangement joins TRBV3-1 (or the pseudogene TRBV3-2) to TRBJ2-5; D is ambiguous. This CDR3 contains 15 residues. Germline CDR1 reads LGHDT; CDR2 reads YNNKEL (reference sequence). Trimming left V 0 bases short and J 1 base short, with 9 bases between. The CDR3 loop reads CASSQETLTQETQYF. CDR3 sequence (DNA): TGTGCCAGCAGCCAAGAGACACTTACCCAAGAGACCCAGTACTTC.

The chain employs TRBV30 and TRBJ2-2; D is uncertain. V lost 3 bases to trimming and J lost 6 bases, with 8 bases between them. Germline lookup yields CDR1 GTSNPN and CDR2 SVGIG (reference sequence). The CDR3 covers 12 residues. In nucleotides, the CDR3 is TGTGCCTGGAGGAGGAGAGCCGGGGAGCTGTTTTTT. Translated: CAWRRRAGELFF.

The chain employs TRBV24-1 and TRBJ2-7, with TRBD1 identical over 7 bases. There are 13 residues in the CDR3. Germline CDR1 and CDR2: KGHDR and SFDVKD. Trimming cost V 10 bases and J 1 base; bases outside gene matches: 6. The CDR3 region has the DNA TGTGCCACAGCTACAGGGGATTCCTACGAGCAGTACTTC. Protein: CATATGDSYEQYF.

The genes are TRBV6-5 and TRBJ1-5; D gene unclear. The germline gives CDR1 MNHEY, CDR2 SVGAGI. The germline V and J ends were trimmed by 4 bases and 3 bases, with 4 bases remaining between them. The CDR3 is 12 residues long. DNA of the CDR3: TGTGCCAGCAGTTCCCTCAATCAGCCCCAGCATTTT. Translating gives CASSSLNQPQHF.

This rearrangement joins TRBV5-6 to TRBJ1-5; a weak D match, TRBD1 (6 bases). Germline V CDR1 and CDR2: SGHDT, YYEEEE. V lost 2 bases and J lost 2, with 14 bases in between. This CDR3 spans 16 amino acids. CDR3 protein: CASSFYQGGGNQPQHF. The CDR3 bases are TGTGCCAGCAGCTTTTACCAAGGGGGGGGCAATCAGCCCCAGCATTTT.

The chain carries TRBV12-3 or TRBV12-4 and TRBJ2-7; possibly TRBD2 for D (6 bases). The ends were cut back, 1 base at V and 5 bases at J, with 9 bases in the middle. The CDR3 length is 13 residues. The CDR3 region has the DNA TGTGCCAGCAGTTTAGGGGGGGACCACGAGCAGTACTTC. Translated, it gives CASSLGGDHEQYF.

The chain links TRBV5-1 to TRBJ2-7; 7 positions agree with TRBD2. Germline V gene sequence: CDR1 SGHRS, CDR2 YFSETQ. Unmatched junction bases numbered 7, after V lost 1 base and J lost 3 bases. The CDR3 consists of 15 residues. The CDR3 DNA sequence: TGCGCCAGCAGCTTGACGGGACTACCTTACTACGAGCAGTACTTC. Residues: CASSLTGLPYYEQYF.

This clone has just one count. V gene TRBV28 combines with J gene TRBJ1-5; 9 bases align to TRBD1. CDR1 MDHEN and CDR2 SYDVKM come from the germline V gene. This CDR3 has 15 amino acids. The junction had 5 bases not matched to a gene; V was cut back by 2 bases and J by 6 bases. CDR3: CASSLGTGYTQPQHF. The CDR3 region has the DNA TGTGCCAGCAGTTTAGGGACAGGGTACACTCAGCCCCAGCATTTT.